These 29 T cell receptor beta chains came from one sample sequenced in a study of spatial heterogeneity in lung cancer. Their recognized antigens are unknown. Study conclusions and caveats: Expanded intratumoral alpha and beta TCR counts tracked tumor mutation counts.

Time point indicated: sample taken at primary tumor resection. TCRdb reprocessed the 5' RACE reads with MiXCR, giving one entry per CDR3 protein. The sample lists around 100,000 distinct CDR3 sequences; 3.5% to 5% were seen once. The specimen was lung tumor tissue, collected at surgery. These receptors came from a male donor with early-stage non-small cell lung cancer.

The V and J genes are TRBV29-1 and TRBJ2-1; TRBD2 might be the D (6 bases). CDR3 size: 14 residues. From germline, CDR1 is SQVTM and CDR2 ANQGSEA. The V and J ends lost 0 bases and 4 bases respectively, with 10 bases between them. As DNA, the CDR3 is TGCAGCGTTGAAGAGGCGGGAACGTACAATGAGCAGTTCTTC. This codes for CSVEEAGTYNEQFF.

This clonotype was seen ten or more times. V usage is TRBV11-2 and J usage is TRBJ2-1; 12 bases fit TRBD1. Looked up from germline, CDR1 is SGHAT and CDR2 is FQNNGV. Trimming removed 5 bases from V and 3 bases from J; junction bases left unmatched: 5. The CDR3 consists of 16 residues. The CDR3 loop reads CASSHGTGGFYNEQFF. DNA of the CDR3: TGTGCCAGCAGCCACGGGACAGGGGGCTTCTACAATGAGCAGTTCTTC.

The table lists this clonotype with many counts. The chain carries TRBV4-1 and TRBJ2-1, with D uncertain. Germline CDR1 reads MGHRA; CDR2 reads YSYEKL. V was trimmed by 0 bases and J by 5 bases, leaving 5 bases between them. The CDR3 sequence is 13 residues long. The CDR3 loop reads CASSQDQHNEQFF. In DNA, the CDR3 is TGCGCCAGCAGCCAAGATCAACACAATGAGCAGTTCTTC.

Many counts were recorded for this clonotype. This chain links TRBV28 with TRBJ2-5; TRBD2 aligns across 10 bases. Trimming removed 5 bases from V and 5 bases from J; junction bases left unmatched: 11. This CDR3 contains 16 residues. Germline V gene sequence: CDR1 MDHEN, CDR2 SYDVKM. The CDR3 DNA reads TGTGCCAGCAGTCCGGAGCGGGAGGGCCTCTGGGAGACCCAGTACTTC. It is translated as CASSPEREGLWETQYF.

This clonotype has at least ten counts. The DNA of the CDR3 is TGTGCCAGCAGTTTAGGTTCTAGCCACAATGAGCAGTTCTTC. The encoded protein is CASSLGSSHNEQFF. The chain joins TRBV12-3 or TRBV12-4 to TRBJ2-1; TRBD2 is a possible D gene (5 bases). This CDR3 is 14 amino acids long. Trimming cost V 1 base and J 5 bases, with 9 bases left between them.

This clonotype was seen at least ten times. CDR3 in amino acids: CSGAHGGTEAFF. Here the CDR3 DNA reads TGCAGCGGGGCCCATGGGGGGACTGAAGCTTTCTTT. The chain links TRBV29-1 to TRBJ1-1; TRBD1 is a possible D gene (5 bases). V was shortened by 7 bases and J by 5 bases, with 14 bases between the two germline ends. Germline CDR1 SQVTM, CDR2 ANQGSEA. This CDR3 spans 12 amino acids. The full variable domain, completed using reference TRBV29-1 and TRBJ1-1, is SAVISQKPSRDICQRGTSLTIQCQVDSQVTMMFWYRQQPGQSLTLIATANQGSEATYESGFVIDKFPISRPNLTFSTLTVSNMSPEDSSIYLCSGAHGGTEAFFGQGTRLTVV.

Ten or more counts support this clonotype. This sequence joins TRBV20-1 and TRBJ1-2; unclear D gene. V gave up 1 base and J gave up 5 bases, with 14 bases separating them. Germline lookup yields CDR1 DFQATT and CDR2 SNEGSKA (reference sequence). This CDR3 comprises 14 residues. The CDR3 region is CSARVVYSSYGYTF. The CDR3 bases are TGCAGTGCTAGAGTGGTGTACTCCTCTTATGGCTACACCTTC.

This clonotype has a count of ten or more. The J gene is TRBJ2-4, the V gene TRBV12-3 or TRBV12-4; a possible D gene is TRBD1 (5 bases). This CDR3 spans 13 amino acids. Trimming took 7 bases from V and 2 from J, leaving 9 bases between them. CDR3 protein: CASKRTPKNIQYF. In nucleotides, the CDR3 is TGTGCCAGCAAGAGGACACCCAAAAACATTCAGTACTTC.

The sample holds a few counts of this clonotype. The rearrangement uses TRBV3-1 and TRBJ2-1, with D possibly matching TRBD1 (5 bases). This CDR3 contains 17 residues. Between the trimmed V and J ends, which lost 0 bases and 5 bases, there was a span of 17 bases. Germline V lookup: CDR1 LGHDT, CDR2 YNNKEL (reference sequence). CDR3 region: CASSQDTRSAGNNEQFF. The CDR3 DNA follows: TGTGCCAGCAGCCAAGATACCAGATCGGCAGGGAACAATGAGCAGTTCTTC.

This clonotype was found many times. This chain connects TRBV6-5 to TRBJ1-6; D perhaps matches TRBD1 (5 bases). The CDR3 runs to 15 residues. Germline CDR1 MNHEY, CDR2 SVGAGI. The germline V and J ends were trimmed by 2 bases and 9 bases, with 14 bases remaining between them. The CDR3 sequence is CASSYVPGSGSPLHF. The DNA of the CDR3 is TGTGCCAGCAGTTACGTGCCAGGGTCCGGTTCACCCCTCCACTTT.

This clonotype has at least ten counts. This chain connects TRBV11-2 to TRBJ1-4; D remains ambiguous. Trimming left V 5 bases short and J 2 bases short, with 9 bases between. The CDR3 contains 14 residues. CDR1 is SGHAT, CDR2 FQNNGV, per germline. CDR3 residues: CASSHVNTNEKLFF. The CDR3 nucleotides are TGTGCCAGCAGCCATGTCAACACTAATGAAAAACTGTTTTTT.

This clonotype was counted only a few times. This chain connects TRBV4-2 to TRBJ2-7, with 7 nucleotides matching TRBD1. This CDR3 spans 16 amino acids. J gave up 4 bases and V 4 bases, and 13 bases lay outside the gene matches. Per germline, CDR1 LGHNA and CDR2 YNFKEQ. In DNA, the CDR3 is TGTGCCAGCAGCCGCGCCACTTCCGAGGGGGCTTACGAGCAGTACTTC. Translation gives CASSRATSEGAYEQYF.

This chain links TRBV10-2 with TRBJ1-3; tentatively, D is TRBD1 (5 bases). The CDR3 is 13 residues long. Trimming stripped 8 bases from V and 3 bases from J, with 11 bases between. Germline CDR1 and CDR2: WSHSY and SAAADI. The CDR3 DNA is TGCGCCAGCGGTGGGGGACGTGGAAACACCATATATTTT. Its protein is CASGGGRGNTIYF.

This clonotype has only a few counts. In nucleotides, the CDR3 is TGTGCCAGCAGACTAGCGGGAGGAGGGAGGGAGCAGTTCTTC. Protein product: CASRLAGGGREQFF. The chain couples TRBV6-2 or TRBV6-3 to TRBJ2-1; TRBD2 aligns across 12 bases. Losses at the gene ends were 6 bases for V and 10 bases for J; bases not matched to a gene: 7. Per germline, CDR1 MNHEY and CDR2 SVGEGT. CDR3 length equals 14 residues.

About this clonotype itself: This may stem from a read error, because a much larger clone lies one nucleotide away. The V and J genes are TRBV27 and TRBJ1-5, with no clear D. This CDR3 contains 15 residues. Germline V gene data show CDR1 as MNHEY and CDR2 as SMNVEV (reference sequence). Trimming stripped 2 bases from V and 5 bases from J, with 13 bases between. The CDR3 spells CASSLRCGGYQPQHF. The CDR3 nucleotides are TGTGCCAGCAGTTTAAGGTGTGGCGGCTATCAGCCCCAGCATTTT.

This clonotype was seen repeatedly, ten times or more. The chain has TRBV7-8 and TRBJ2-5; D is perhaps TRBD2 (6 bases). The length of the CDR3 is 16 residues. The V gene's germline CDR1 is SGHVS and CDR2 FQNEAQ. Trimming took 3 bases from V and 0 from J, leaving 14 bases between them. CDR3 amino acids: CASSFSSGEYQETQYF. The CDR3 bases are TGTGCCAGCAGCTTTAGTAGCGGAGAGTACCAAGAGACCCAGTACTTC.

This clonotype appeared many times. V is TRBV10-3 and J is TRBJ1-1, with D perhaps matching TRBD1 (6 bases). Germline V lookup: CDR1 ENHRY, CDR2 SYGVKD. V was shortened by 6 bases and J by 0 bases, with 8 bases between the two germline ends. The CDR3 totals 13 residues. The CDR3 here is CAIRRDMNTEAFF. CDR3 nucleotide sequence: TGTGCCATCAGGAGGGACATGAACACTGAAGCTTTCTTT.

There are many counts of this clonotype. This chain uses TRBV4-1 with TRBJ1-6; TRBD1 aligns across 9 bases. This CDR3 region has 15 residues. CDR1 and CDR2 (germline): MGHRA, YSYEKL. The J segment lost 9 bases and the V segment lost 4 bases, leaving 7 bases of the junction unmatched. Here the CDR3 reads CASSLPGQGFSPLHF. In nucleotides, the CDR3 is TGCGCCAGCAGCCTCCCGGGACAGGGATTTTCACCCCTCCACTTT.

This clonotype was detected ten times or more. V and J are TRBV18 and TRBJ1-3, with D perhaps TRBD1 (5 bases). Trimming took 2 bases from V and 0 from J, leaving 17 bases between them. The CDR3 has 18 amino acids. The germline CDR1 and CDR2 sequences are KGHSH and LQKENI. This CDR3 reads CASSPRSQGTSSGNTIYF. The CDR3 bases are TGTGCCAGCTCACCAAGGTCTCAGGGCACGTCCTCTGGAAACACCATATATTTT.

In its sample, this clonotype is medium-sized. The rearrangement links TRBV28 to TRBJ2-4, with D possibly TRBD1 on 6 matching bases. The CDR3 has 14 amino acids. Germline CDR1 reads MDHEN; CDR2 reads SYDVKM. The germline V and J ends were trimmed by 1 base and 6 bases, with 10 bases remaining between them. CDR3 sequence reads: CASSLSTGTNIQYF. The DNA of the CDR3 is TGTGCCAGCAGTTTATCCACAGGGACAAACATTCAGTACTTC.

This clonotype was seen repeatedly, ten times or more. The V and J genes are TRBV2 and TRBJ2-3; no firm D call. Germline-derived CDR1 and CDR2 are SNHLY and FYNNEI. Trimming took off 6 bases at V and 4 bases at J, with 5 bases between the two ends. The CDR3 spans 11 residues. The CDR3 sequence is CASRVADTQYF. The CDR3 DNA follows: TGTGCCAGCAGAGTTGCAGATACGCAGTATTTT.

There are a few counts of this clonotype. The rearrangement links TRBV20-1 to TRBJ1-1; D is possibly TRBD1 (5 bases). Germline loops: CDR1 DFQATT, CDR2 SNEGSKA (reference sequence). Trimming shortened V by 0 bases and J by 12 bases, and 14 bases separated the two germline ends. The CDR3 runs 12 residues. The CDR3 DNA sequence: TGCAGTGCTAGAGAGGCAGGGCGAATAACTTTCTTT. Its protein is CSAREAGRITFF.

This clonotype was picked up many times. The chain joins TRBV12-3 or TRBV12-4 to TRBJ2-1; 10 nucleotides match TRBD2. The J segment lost 9 bases and the V segment lost 6 bases, leaving 11 bases of the junction unmatched. The CDR3 is 15 residues long. The CDR3 loop is CASSPPPSGSFEQFF. The CDR3 DNA is TGTGCCAGCAGCCCTCCCCCTAGCGGGAGTTTTGAGCAGTTCTTC.

This clonotype came up many times. This CDR3 reads CASSLGLKGLAVRDTQYF. CDR3 in DNA: TGTGCCAGCAGCTTAGGCCTAAAGGGACTAGCGGTGAGAGATACGCAGTATTTT. The chain is built from TRBV13 and TRBJ2-3, with TRBD2 matching 11 bases. The ends lost 0 bases at V and 5 bases at J; junction bases unmatched: 10. The length of the CDR3 is 18 residues. Germline CDR1 is PRHDT and CDR2 is FYEKMQ (reference sequence).

This clonotype was recorded many times. The chain recombines TRBV9 with TRBJ2-1; 8 bases align to TRBD2. The V and J ends lost 4 bases and 9 bases, in that order; junction bases with no gene match: 9. Germline CDR1 SGDLS, CDR2 YYNGEE. The CDR3 has 14 residues. The CDR3 region is CASSPSGSRVEQFF. The CDR3, as DNA: TGTGCCAGCAGCCCCAGCGGGAGCAGGGTTGAGCAGTTCTTC. The full variable domain, with the rest looked up from reference TRBV9 and TRBJ2-1, is DSGVTQTPKHLITATGQRVTLRCSPRSGDLSVYWYQQSLDQGLQFLIQYYNGEERAKGNILERFSAQQFPDLHSELNLSSLELGDSALYFCASSPSGSRVEQFFGPGTRLTVL.

This clonotype was picked up many times. The chain has TRBV7-8 and TRBJ1-4; 10 positions agree with TRBD1. CDR1 is SGHVS and CDR2 is FQNEAQ in the germline V gene. The length of the CDR3 is 18 residues. V lost 5 bases and J lost 1; bases outside the gene matches: 10. The CDR3 here is CASSLTGGVEKTNEKLFF. The CDR3, as DNA: TGTGCCAGCAGCCTGACAGGGGGCGTCGAAAAAACTAATGAAAAACTGTTTTTT.

This clonotype occurred many times. The chain has TRBV11-1 and TRBJ2-7; 9 bases match TRBD1. The CDR3 sequence is 14 residues long. Germline values: CDR1 SGHAT, CDR2 FQDESV (reference sequence). Unmatched junction bases numbered 6, after V lost 5 bases and J lost 4 bases. CDR3 loop: CASSNRDREYEQYF. CDR3 nucleotides: TGTGCCAGCAGCAATCGGGACAGGGAGTACGAGCAGTACTTC.

This clonotype was found many times. The CDR3 protein is CSARDLPGWGGTQYF. The CDR3 DNA reads as TGCAGTGCTAGAGATCTGCCAGGGTGGGGAGGGACGCAGTATTTT. The chain recombines TRBV20-1 with TRBJ2-3; 7 bases align to TRBD2. Germline CDR1 reads DFQATT; CDR2 reads SNEGSKA (reference sequence). J gave up 9 bases and V 0 bases, and 12 bases lay outside the gene matches. The CDR3 length is 15 residues.

This clonotype was observed at least ten times. This chain connects TRBV6-1 to TRBJ2-1, with D hard to call. V shed 4 bases and J shed 9 bases, with 13 bases lying between them. Germline V lookup: CDR1 MNHNS, CDR2 SASEGT. The CDR3 is 13 amino acids. The CDR3 loop is CASSGVIVGEQFF. The CDR3 DNA reads TGTGCCAGCAGTGGGGTGATAGTTGGTGAGCAGTTCTTC.